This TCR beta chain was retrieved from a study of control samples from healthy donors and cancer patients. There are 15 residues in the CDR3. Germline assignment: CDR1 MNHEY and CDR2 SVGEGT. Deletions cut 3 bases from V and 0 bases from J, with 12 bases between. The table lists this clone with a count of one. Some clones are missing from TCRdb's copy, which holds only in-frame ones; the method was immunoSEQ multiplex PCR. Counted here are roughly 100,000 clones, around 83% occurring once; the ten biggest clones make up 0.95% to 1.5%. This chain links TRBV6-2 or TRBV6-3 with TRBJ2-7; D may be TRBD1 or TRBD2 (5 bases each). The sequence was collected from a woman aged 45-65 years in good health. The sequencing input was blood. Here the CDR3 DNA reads TGTGCCAGCAGTTATGACCCAGGGAGCTCCTACGAGCAGTACTTC. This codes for CASSYDPGSSYEQYF.